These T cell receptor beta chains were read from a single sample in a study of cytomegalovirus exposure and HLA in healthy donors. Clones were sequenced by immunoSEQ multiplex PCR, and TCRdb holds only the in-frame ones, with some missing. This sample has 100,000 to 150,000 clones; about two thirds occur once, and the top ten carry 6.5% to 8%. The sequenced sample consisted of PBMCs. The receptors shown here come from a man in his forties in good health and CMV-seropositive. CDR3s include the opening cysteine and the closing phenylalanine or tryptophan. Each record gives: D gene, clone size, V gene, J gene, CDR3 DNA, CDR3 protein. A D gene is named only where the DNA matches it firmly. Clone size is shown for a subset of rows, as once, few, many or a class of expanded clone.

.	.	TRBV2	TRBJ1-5	TGTGCCAGCAGTGTGGCAGGGGATCAGCCCCAGCATTTT	CASSVAGDQPQHF
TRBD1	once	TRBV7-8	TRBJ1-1	TGTGCCAGCAGCAAACAGGGGGCTGAAGCTTTCTTT	CASSKQGAEAFF
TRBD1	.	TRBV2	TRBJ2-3	TGTGCCAGCAGCTTCGACAGGGTACATACGCAGTATTTT	CASSFDRVHTQYF
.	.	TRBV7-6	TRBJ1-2	TGTGCCAGCAGTAGAGGGCGGGGGGAGATCTATGGCTACACCTTC	CASSRGRGEIYGYTF
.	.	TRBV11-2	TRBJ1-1	TGTGCCAGCAGCTTTAAAGTACAGGTCGAAGCTTTCTTT	CASSFKVQVEAFF
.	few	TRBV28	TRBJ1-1	TGTGCCAGCAGTTGGTTGAGGGGGTGGACTGAAGCTTTCTTT	CASSWLRGWTEAFF
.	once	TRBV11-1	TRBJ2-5	TGTGCCAGCAGCTTCGACAGTTACCAAGAGACCCAGTACTTC	CASSFDSYQETQYF
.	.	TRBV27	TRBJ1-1	TGTGCCAGCAGTTTATCAGGAACAGGGTCTAGGTTGTACACTGAAGCTTTCTTT	CASSLSGTGSRLYTEAFF
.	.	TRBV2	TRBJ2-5	TGTGCCAGCAGTGAAGCCGGGGAGACCCAGTACTTC	CASSEAGETQYF
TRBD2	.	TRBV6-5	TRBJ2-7	TGTGCCAGCAGGCGCGGGGGAACCTACGAGCAGTACTTC	CASRRGGTYEQYF
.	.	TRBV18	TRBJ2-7	TGTGCCAGCTCACCATTCCGGGACAATCACTACGAGCAGTACTTC	CASSPFRDNHYEQYF